This T cell receptor beta chain came from a study of T cell responses to AZD1222 COVID-19 vaccine. Study findings and constraints: Vaccine-associated CD4 TCRs ranged over spike, dominating at 160-218 and 743-854. A reported finding is that nearly half of spike-specific TCRs target unmutated variant regions. Most donors were white British and more were female, and clonal diversity was possibly underestimated.

Per the germline V gene, CDR1 is LNHDA and CDR2 is SQIVND (reference sequence). This CDR3 is built from 14 residues. J gave up 2 bases and V 9 bases, and 7 bases lay outside the gene matches. Details on this clone: Antigen unknown.

Measured with immunoSEQ multiplex PCR; TCRdb has only the in-frame clones, and not every one. The table shows about 130,000 clones, with about 90% occurring only once. The clonotype was recovered from an adult in good health. This sample comprised peripheral blood, obtained on day 0 of AZD1222 vaccination. V usage is TRBV19 and J usage is TRBJ1-2; 9 bases are shared with TRBD1. The CDR3: CASRDREPNYGYTF. In DNA, the CDR3 is TGTGCCAGCCGGGACAGGGAACCCAACTATGGCTACACCTTC.